These T cell receptor beta chains were read from a single sample in a study of shared clonotypes between healthy human individuals. Sequencing used immunoSEQ multiplex PCR; TCRdb keeps in-frame clones, though not all of them. The table has fewer than 1.6 million clones, approximately 98.5% seen once. The sample taken for sequencing was naive CD4+ T cells sorted from blood. The receptors come from a man aged 25 to 45 in good health. Both conserved end residues are part of each CDR3. The D gene is left open where the match is weak. Clone size is not always given. Where it is, it says once, few, many or a class for expanded clones.

abundance	v_gene	d_gene	j_gene	CDR3aa	CDR3nt
.	TRBV7-8	.	TRBJ1-2	CASSLGQIYGYTF	TGTGCCAGCAGCTTAGGACAGATCTATGGCTACACCTTC
.	TRBV18	TRBD1	TRBJ1-5	CASSQGQGGNQPQHF	TGTGCCAGCTCACAGGGACAGGGTGGCAATCAGCCCCAGCATTTT
.	TRBV6-1	.	TRBJ2-1	CASSTKWGSNEQFF	TGTGCCAGCTCAACCAAGTGGGGGTCCAATGAGCAGTTCTTC
.	TRBV2	TRBD1	TRBJ1-2	CASGGQGALDYGYTF	TGTGCCAGCGGTGGACAGGGGGCGCTTGACTATGGCTACACCTTC
.	TRBV6-1	TRBD2	TRBJ2-1	CASSEAPAGAYNEQFF	TGTGCCAGCAGTGAAGCGCCAGCGGGGGCATACAATGAGCAGTTCTTC
once	TRBV27	TRBD2	TRBJ2-3	CASSTTLTSEGTDTQYF	TGTGCCAGCAGTACCACTTTAACTAGCGAGGGAACAGATACGCAGTATTTT
once	TRBV28	TRBD2	TRBJ2-7	CASSLFSGISYEQYF	TGTGCCAGCAGTTTATTTAGCGGGATCTCCTACGAGCAGTACTTC
.	TRBV5-1	.	TRBJ2-1	CASSGTGTEQFF	TGCGCCAGCAGCGGGACCGGGACTGAGCAGTTCTTC
once	TRBV28	.	TRBJ2-2	CASSLWQRDTGELFF	TGTGCCAGCAGTTTATGGCAGAGGGACACCGGGGAGCTGTTTTTT
.	TRBV2	.	TRBJ2-1	CASSELSSNEQFF	TGTGCCAGCAGTGAATTGTCTAGTAATGAGCAGTTCTTC
.	TRBV2	TRBD2	TRBJ2-7	CASRGGSVTSEQYF	TGTGCCAGCAGGGGGGGGAGTGTGACATCCGAGCAGTACTTC
.	TRBV27	.	TRBJ1-3	CASSPRGTTAGNTIYF	TGTGCCAGCAGTCCAAGAGGGACAACGGCGGGAAACACCATATATTTT
.	TRBV11-2	.	TRBJ1-1	CASSSRTEAFF	TGTGCCAGCAGCTCGAGAACTGAAGCTTTCTTT
.	TRBV6-5	.	TRBJ2-3	CASSSSGSTDTQYF	TGTGCCAGCAGTTCCAGCGGGAGCACAGATACGCAGTATTTT
.	TRBV10-2	TRBD2	TRBJ2-5	CASTEGLAGGVTQYF	TGCGCCAGCACCGAGGGACTAGCGGGAGGGGTGACCCAGTACTTC
once	TRBV5-1	.	TRBJ1-4	CASSLDGSGNEKLFF	TGCGCCAGCAGCTTGGACGGGAGCGGCAATGAAAAACTGTTTTTT
.	TRBV28	.	TRBJ1-2	CATNLRGRYYGYTF	TGTGCCACTAACTTGCGGGGCAGATACTATGGCTACACCTTC
.	TRBV28	.	TRBJ2-7	CASTVRSSSYEQYF	TGTGCCAGCACCGTCAGGAGTAGCTCCTACGAGCAGTACTTC
.	TRBV4-3	TRBD1	TRBJ1-1	CASSQVQGAEAFF	TGCGCCAGCAGCCAAGTTCAGGGGGCTGAAGCTTTCTTT
.	TRBV4-1	.	TRBJ1-5	CASSQGWETAMTPQHF	TGCGCCAGCAGCCAGGGGTGGGAGACAGCCATGACGCCCCAGCATTTT
.	TRBV10-3	.	TRBJ2-6	CAINDGSSGANVLTF	TGTGCCATCAATGACGGTAGCTCTGGGGCCAACGTCCTGACTTTC
.	TRBV10-2	.	TRBJ2-6	CASSEFAWVGVPGANVLTF	TGCGCCAGCAGTGAGTTCGCTTGGGTAGGGGTCCCTGGGGCCAACGTCCTGACTTTC
.	TRBV9	.	TRBJ1-3	CASSQGTSGNTIYF	TGTGCCAGCAGCCAAGGAACCTCTGGAAACACCATATATTTT
.	TRBV4-1	TRBD1	TRBJ1-1	CASSQDTGGGTEAFF	TGCGCCAGCAGCCAAGATACAGGGGGAGGCACTGAAGCTTTCTTT
.	TRBV18	.	TRBJ1-1	CASSSHKNTEAFF	TGTGCCAGCTCATCTCATAAGAACACTGAAGCTTTCTTT
.	TRBV4-3	TRBD2	TRBJ2-2	CASSQQLAGGTGELFF	TGCGCCAGCAGCCAACAATTAGCGGGAGGTACCGGGGAGCTGTTTTTT
.	TRBV7-8	.	TRBJ2-1	CASSSVVREQFF	TGTGCCAGCAGCTCAGTGGTTCGTGAGCAGTTCTTC
.	TRBV7-8	.	TRBJ1-5	CASSPEEGGNQPQHF	TGTGCCAGCAGCCCAGAGGAGGGAGGGAATCAGCCCCAGCATTTT
.	TRBV11-2	.	TRBJ1-1	CASSNRPNTEAFF	TGTGCCAGCAGCAACCGTCCCAACACTGAAGCTTTCTTT
.	TRBV9	.	TRBJ1-5	CASSVWTDDSNQPQHF	TGTGCCAGCAGCGTATGGACAGATGATAGCAATCAGCCCCAGCATTTT
.	TRBV6-1	.	TRBJ1-2	CASSEAGNSANYGYTF	TGTGCCAGCAGTGAAGCTGGGAACTCAGCTAACTATGGCTACACCTTC
.	TRBV7-9	.	TRBJ2-7	CASSLIGTPYEQYF	TGTGCCAGCAGCTTAATCGGGACTCCCTACGAGCAGTACTTC
.	TRBV11-3	TRBD1	TRBJ2-3	CASSSQARDRAGTQYF	TGTGCCAGCAGCTCCCAGGCTCGGGACAGAGCTGGTACGCAGTATTTT
.	TRBV9	.	TRBJ2-7	CASGAGSYEQYF	TGTGCCAGCGGGGCGGGGTCCTACGAGCAGTACTTC
.	TRBV30	.	TRBJ1-2	CAWRSYPGQDYGYTF	TGTGCCTGGAGAAGCTATCCGGGTCAGGACTATGGCTACACCTTC
.	TRBV7-9	.	TRBJ1-4	CASSLNHEKLFF	TGTGCCAGCAGCTTAAACCATGAAAAACTGTTTTTT
.	TRBV5-1	TRBD2	TRBJ2-1	CASSLAGGLYNEQFF	TGCGCCAGCAGCTTAGCGGGAGGGCTATACAATGAGCAGTTCTTC
.	TRBV6-6	.	TRBJ2-1	CASTPSQGAFNEQFF	TGTGCCAGCACCCCTAGCCAGGGAGCCTTCAATGAGCAGTTCTTC
.	TRBV9	TRBD2	TRBJ2-7	CASSVGLAGAGRSYEQYF	TGTGCCAGCAGCGTCGGACTAGCGGGAGCGGGGAGGTCCTACGAGCAGTACTTC
.	TRBV27	TRBD2	TRBJ2-7	CASSRASGSGAYEQYF	TGTGCCAGCAGTAGGGCTAGCGGGAGTGGAGCCTACGAGCAGTACTTC
.	TRBV9	TRBD2	TRBJ2-4	CASGRGLEPNIQYF	TGTGCCAGCGGGAGGGGACTAGAACCAAACATTCAGTACTTC
.	TRBV5-5	TRBD1	TRBJ1-1	CASSLRDLTGGRMNTEAFF	TGTGCCAGCAGCCTGAGGGATCTGACAGGGGGTAGGATGAACACTGAAGCTTTCTTT